One sample yielded the 7 T cell receptor beta chains listed below, sequenced in a study of T cells in localized non-small cell lung cancer. TCRdb keeps only in-frame clones here, not all; method: immunoSEQ multiplex PCR. The data contain some 29,000 clones, around nine tenths of them singletons. Here the sequenced sample was peripheral blood, taken before any cancer treatment. The receptors originated from a woman aged 18-49 years with stage I lung adenocarcinoma.

This clone has only one observation. CDR3 coding DNA: TGTGCCAGCACCCAGGGTAACTACAATGAGCAGTTCTTC. Its translation: CASTQGNYNEQFF. V and J are TRBV6-5 and TRBJ2-1, with D maybe TRBD1 (5 bases). The V end lost 7 bases, the J end lost 3 bases, and 10 bases lay between the germline ends. Germline CDR1 and CDR2: MNHEY and SVGAGI. The CDR3 totals 13 residues.

The chain combines TRBV30 with TRBJ1-2; the match to TRBD1 covers 9 bases. The length of the CDR3 is 15 residues. The V segment lost 3 bases and the J segment 4 bases; nucleotides outside the gene matches: 9. The germline V gene has CDR1 GTSNPN and CDR2 SVGIG (reference sequence). CDR3 protein: CAWSNRGRASYGYTF. In nucleotides, the CDR3 is TGTGCCTGGAGCAACAGGGGGCGCGCCTCCTATGGCTACACCTTC.

This chain connects TRBV2 to TRBJ2-2; 7 bases fit TRBD1. V shed 10 bases and J 2 bases; nucleotides not matched to a gene: 7. Germline assignment: CDR1 SNHLY and CDR2 FYNNEI. CDR3 length: 14 amino acids. Here the CDR3 reads CAIPGQPNTGELFF. The CDR3 nucleotides are TGTGCCATCCCGGGACAGCCCAACACCGGGGAGCTGTTTTTT.

This rearrangement joins TRBV27 to TRBJ2-7, with 7 bases that match TRBD1. This CDR3 is 14 amino acids long. Germline-derived CDR1 and CDR2 are MNHEY and SMNVEV (reference sequence). Germline trimming cut 4 bases from V and 4 bases from J; bases unmatched to any gene: 7. The CDR3 here is CASSSQDRAYEQYF. CDR3 DNA sequence: TGTGCCAGCAGTTCCCAAGACAGGGCTTACGAGCAGTACTTC.

The chain carries TRBV29-1 and TRBJ1-2; D uncertain. This CDR3 is built from 12 residues. Looked up from germline, CDR1 is SQVTM and CDR2 is ANQGSEA. V was pared by 2 bases and J by 8 bases, with 12 bases between. This chain's CDR3 is CSVEFGLEGYTF. The DNA for the CDR3 is TGCAGCGTTGAATTTGGGTTGGAGGGCTACACCTTC.

This clone was counted a few times. The V gene is TRBV5-6, the J gene TRBJ2-1; 10 bases line up with TRBD1. CDR1 is SGHDT and CDR2 is YYEEEE in the germline V gene. The J segment lost 5 bases and the V segment lost 6 bases, leaving 5 bases of the junction unmatched. This CDR3 is 14 amino acids long. The CDR3 nucleotides are TGTGCCAGCATGGGGACAGGGGCCCACAATGAGCAGTTCTTC. Translation gives CASMGTGAHNEQFF.

In DNA, the CDR3 is TGTGCCAGCAGTTCCGGGACAATGTATCAGCCCCAGCATTTT. It encodes CASSSGTMYQPQHF. This chain uses TRBV27 with TRBJ1-5; weak D call: TRBD1 (6 bases). This CDR3 region has 14 residues. V gave up 4 bases and J gave up 5 bases, with 12 bases separating them. CDR1 and CDR2 (germline): MNHEY, SMNVEV (reference sequence).